These T cell receptor beta chains were read from a single sample in a study of graft-versus-host responses after intestinal transplantation. Using immunoSEQ multiplex PCR, the repertoire was profiled, and TCRdb retains in-frame clones only, with some absent. The table shows 20,000 to 25,000 clones, with roughly 43% occurring only once. The material was alloreactive CD8+ T cells from a mixed lymphocyte reaction culture, obtained before intestinal transplant. These receptors all come from a human patient who received an intestinal transplant. The CDR3 runs from the conserved cysteine through the conserved F or W. A D gene is named only where the DNA matches it firmly. A clone size is listed for some rows: how often the clone was seen (once, few, many), or a class if it is expanded.

TRBD1	NA	TRBJ1-5	TRBV6-5	CASSEDRGVNQPQHF	TGTGCCAGCAGCGAGGACAGGGGGGTAAATCAGCCCCAGCATTTT
NA	NA	TRBJ1-2	TRBV4-1	CASSQAGAEYGYTF	TGCGCCAGCAGCCAAGCAGGGGCAGAGTATGGCTACACCTTC
NA	few	TRBJ1-2	TRBV28	CASSATARYGYTF	TGTGCCAGCAGTGCTACAGCTAGGTATGGCTACACCTTC
NA	NA	TRBJ2-5	TRBV6-5	CASKRGGEETQYF	TGTGCCAGCAAAAGGGGGGGAGAAGAGACCCAGTACTTC
TRBD2	medium-sized	TRBJ2-7	TRBV6-6	CAAQTTSVRLEQYF	TGTGCCGCCCAGACCACTAGCGTGCGGCTCGAGCAGTACTTC
NA	NA	TRBJ1-3	TRBV10-3	CALGGASSGNTIYF	TGTGCCCTGGGGGGGGCCAGCTCTGGAAACACCATATATTTT
TRBD2	NA	TRBJ2-7	TRBV19	CASSIDISGIYEQYF	TGTGCCAGTAGTATAGACATTAGCGGGATCTACGAGCAGTACTTC
TRBD2	few	TRBJ2-1	TRBV5-1	CASSVTGTTYNEQFF	TGCGCCAGCAGCGTTACCGGGACTACCTACAATGAGCAGTTCTTC
NA	NA	TRBJ2-1	TRBV19	CASSLPLGSYNEQFF	TGTGCCAGTAGTTTACCGTTGGGATCCTACAATGAGCAGTTCTTC
NA	NA	TRBJ2-3	TRBV5-1	CASSSSGEGLDTQYF	TGCGCCAGCAGCTCGTCTGGGGAAGGACTAGATACGCAGTATTTT
NA	NA	TRBJ1-1	TRBV19	CASSPGRSHTEAFF	TGTGCCAGTAGCCCCGGCCGGAGCCACACTGAAGCTTTCTTT
NA	NA	TRBJ2-7	TRBV10-3	CAISGQGPDEQYF	TGTGCCATCAGTGGGCAGGGGCCGGACGAGCAGTACTTC
NA	NA	TRBJ2-7	TRBV5-6	CASSSLGWDQGDYEQYF	TGTGCCAGCAGTTCGCTAGGGTGGGACCAGGGAGACTACGAGCAGTACTTC
TRBD2	NA	TRBJ2-3	TRBV4-2	CASSQVAGATDTQYF	TGTGCCAGCAGCCAAGTAGCGGGAGCTACAGATACGCAGTATTTT
NA	few	TRBJ1-5	TRBV4-1	CASSPGKESNQPQHF	TGCGCCAGCAGCCCAGGGAAGGAGAGCAATCAGCCCCAGCATTTT